This T cell receptor (beta chain) was retrieved from a study of T cell responses to AZD1222 COVID-19 vaccine. Study in general: Samples with a second dose at about 4 or about 12 weeks were pooled together. Study outcomes and limitations: Only a handful of AZD1222 recipients, several in all, had baseline seropositivity. Donors skewed white British and female; clonal diversity was possibly underestimated.

This CDR3 is built from 16 residues. Germline V gives CDR1 MGHRA, CDR2 YSYEKL. Trimming left V 4 bases short and J 0 bases short, with 15 bases between. Sequencing used immunoSEQ multiplex PCR; TCRdb keeps in-frame clones, though not all of them. The sample carries roughly 53,000 clones, around 85% recorded once. Of note for this clone: Its target is unknown.

The source was peripheral blood, collected on day 0 of AZD1222 vaccination. The chain has TRBV4-1 and TRBJ1-1, with D unresolved. The sequence came from an adult in good health. CDR3 in DNA: TGCGCCAGCAGCCCCTCGTACGGGAAAATGAACACTGAAGCTTTCTTT. It translates to CASSPSYGKMNTEAFF.